This TCR beta chain emerged from a study of cytomegalovirus exposure and HLA in healthy donors. General observations from the study: Cytomegalovirus association was assigned to 170 or so TCR beta chains.

Clones were sequenced by immunoSEQ multiplex PCR, and TCRdb holds only the in-frame ones, with some missing. The repertoire holds about 110,000 clones, with roughly 90% as singletons. A word on this clone: Its antigen remains unknown.

Per germline, CDR1 PRHDT and CDR2 FYEKMQ (reference sequence). J lost 2 bases, V lost 5 bases, and 5 bases had no gene match. The CDR3 covers 14 residues. This sequence was found in a young woman in good health and CMV-seronegative. The material sequenced was PBMCs. The V and J genes are TRBV13 and TRBJ2-5; 7 bases align to TRBD2. As DNA, the CDR3 is TGTGCCAGCAGCCCACCGGGAGGACAAGAGACCCAGTACTTC. As protein: CASSPPGGQETQYF.